This TCR beta chain was identified in a study of blood T cell repertoires in COVID-19. Generated by immunoSEQ multiplex PCR, the TCRdb table keeps only in-frame clones and is missing some. The sample lists some 150,000 clones, approximately 86% occurring once. The material sequenced was peripheral blood. This receptor was identified in a woman aged 45-59 years with acute or convalescent COVID-19.

CDR3 nucleotide sequence: TGTGCCAGCAGTTCCGGGACAGGGTCTTATCAGCCCCAGCATTTT. Encoded protein: CASSSGTGSYQPQHF. The chain joins TRBV2 to TRBJ1-5, with TRBD1 matching over 9 bases. Germline assignment: CDR1 SNHLY and CDR2 FYNNEI. This CDR3 region has 15 residues. V lost 5 bases and J lost 5; bases outside the gene matches: 7. The full variable domain, in which reference TRBV2 and TRBJ1-5 provide the parts outside the CDR3, is EPEVTQTPSHQVTQMGQEVILRCVPISNHLYFYWYRQILGQKVEFLVSFYNNEISEKSEIFDDQFSVERPDGSNFTLKIRSTKLEDSAMYFCASSSGTGSYQPQHFGDGTRLSIL.